Below, 21 T cell receptor beta chains from the same sample are listed, as sequenced in a study of identical twins. In TCRdb, the 5' RACE reads were re-called with MiXCR into one record per CDR3 protein. The sample shows 250,000 or so distinct CDR3 sequences, 12% of them seen only once. The same data also contributed to another study, on yellow fever vaccine responses in identical twins.

Material: memory (CD45RO+) T cells sorted from blood. These receptors all come from a young woman in good health.

Comment on this clonotype: The junction shows a germline mismatch at one end, possibly a read error. V is TRBV28 and J is TRBJ2-6, with D uncertain. CDR1 and CDR2 (germline): MDHEN, SYDVKM. This CDR3 comprises 14 residues. The CDR3 sequence is CVSNPGSGANVLTF. CDR3 nucleotides: TGTGTCAGCAACCCGGGCTCTGGGGCCAACGTCCTGACTTTC. The full variable domain, with the rest looked up from reference TRBV28 and TRBJ2-6, is DVKVTQSSRYLVKRTGEKVFLECVQDMDHENMFWYRQDPGLGLRLIYFSYDVKMKEKGDIPEGYSVSREKKERFSLILESASTNQTSMYLCVSNPGSGANVLTFGAGSRLTVL.

This clonotype appeared many times. The V and J genes are TRBV12-3 or TRBV12-4 and TRBJ2-2, with 10 bases lining up with TRBD2. V dropped 7 bases and J dropped 1; count of bases not matched to a gene: 6. The CDR3 sequence is 16 residues long. CDR3: CASTGSGGRNTGELFF. The CDR3 DNA is TGTGCCAGCACGGGTAGCGGGGGGCGGAACACCGGGGAGCTGTTTTTT.

The gene calls are TRBV5-5 and TRBJ2-7; no clear D gene. This CDR3 has 13 residues. Germline V CDR1 and CDR2: SGHKS, YYEKEE (reference sequence). The V end lost 8 bases, the J end lost 3 bases, and 15 bases lay between the germline ends. The CDR3 loop is CARGPERLYEQYF. For the CDR3, the DNA is TGTGCCAGGGGCCCCGAGCGCCTCTACGAGCAGTACTTC.

This clonotype was detected many times. The J gene is TRBJ2-7, the V gene TRBV20-1, with 8 bases fitting TRBD2. Germline values: CDR1 DFQATT, CDR2 SNEGSKA (reference sequence). This CDR3 is 12 amino acids long. The CDR3 sequence is CSALAASYEQYF. For the CDR3, the DNA is TGCAGCGCACTAGCGGCCTCCTACGAGCAGTACTTC.

This clonotype was recorded only once. The chain carries TRBV5-6 and TRBJ2-3; no firm D call. Germline V lookup: CDR1 SGHDT, CDR2 YYEEEE. This CDR3 has 13 amino acids. V lost 2 bases and J 8 bases, leaving 12 bases between the germline ends. The CDR3 region has the DNA TGTGCCAGCAGCTTACCGGACCTGGCTACGCAGTATTTT. This gives the protein CASSLPDLATQYF.

In its sample, this clonotype was seen a few times. The rearrangement uses TRBV4-1 and TRBJ1-4; 7 nucleotides line up with TRBD1. V shed 2 bases, J shed 0 bases, and the junction held 6 bases outside the gene matches. There are 17 residues in the CDR3. The germline gives CDR1 MGHRA, CDR2 YSYEKL. The CDR3 DNA is TGCGCCAGCAGCCAAAAAAAGGGGGCCACAACTAATGAAAAACTGTTTTTT. It yields the protein CASSQKKGATTNEKLFF.

This sequence joins TRBV5-1 and TRBJ2-6, with 7 bases lining up with TRBD1. Germline CDR1 SGHRS, CDR2 YFSETQ. Unmatched junction bases numbered 5, after V lost 0 bases and J lost 5 bases. This CDR3 has 16 amino acids. The CDR3 nucleotides read TGCGCCAGCAGCTTGGCCTACAGGGGCCGGGCCAACGTCCTGACTTTC. This sequence encodes CASSLAYRGRANVLTF.

The table lists this clonotype with many counts. V usage is TRBV28 and J usage is TRBJ2-7; no reliable D call. CDR3 length: 14 residues. Germline CDR1 is MDHEN and CDR2 is SYDVKM. The germline V and J ends were trimmed by 7 bases and 2 bases, with 15 bases remaining between them. The CDR3 sequence is CASMGYTTTYEQYF. The CDR3 DNA reads TGTGCCAGCATGGGTTACACGACCACCTACGAGCAGTACTTC.

The chain couples TRBV5-1 to TRBJ2-7, with TRBD1 matching over 9 bases. In germline, CDR1 is SGHRS, CDR2 YFSETQ. Trimming cost V 2 bases and J 2 bases; bases outside gene matches: 5. The CDR3 contains 15 residues. DNA of the CDR3: TGCGCCAGCAGCTTAACAGGGGGCCCGACCTACGAGCAGTACTTC. Protein sequence: CASSLTGGPTYEQYF. Full variable domain (outside the CDR3, taken from reference TRBV5-1 and TRBJ2-7): KAGVTQTPRYLIKTRGQQVTLSCSPISGHRSVSWYQQTPGQGLQFLFEYFSETQRNKGNFPGRFSGRQFSNSRSEMNVSTLELGDSALYLCASSLTGGPTYEQYFGPGTRLTVT.

This clonotype occurred a few times. The genes are TRBV20-1 and TRBJ1-1; D is unresolved. In germline, CDR1 is DFQATT, CDR2 SNEGSKA (reference sequence). This CDR3 spans 12 amino acids. The V gene lost 6 bases and the J gene lost 3 bases, with 11 bases spanning the gap. CDR3: CSAPEMDTEAFF. The CDR3, as DNA: TGCAGTGCGCCGGAGATGGACACTGAAGCTTTCTTT.

This clonotype has at least ten counts. This chain uses TRBV12-3 or TRBV12-4 with TRBJ1-2, with a weak D call TRBD1 (5 bases). The CDR3 extends over 14 amino acids. V was pared by 3 bases and J by 8 bases, with 16 bases between. Written as DNA, the CDR3 is TGTGCCAGCAGTTTCGGCCCCAGGGAGGGCGGCTACACCTTC. Its translation: CASSFGPREGGYTF.

This clonotype was seen a few times. V and J are TRBV7-9 and TRBJ2-7; 9 bases fit TRBD1. Germline loops: CDR1 SEHNR, CDR2 FQNEAQ (reference sequence). This CDR3 is built from 15 residues. Germline trimming cut 3 bases from V and 4 bases from J; bases unmatched to any gene: 7. The CDR3 DNA reads TGTGCCAGCAGCTTGGGGACAGGGAAAGGGTACGAGCAGTACTTC. This encodes CASSLGTGKGYEQYF.

This clonotype occurred many times. This chain joins TRBV7-9 and TRBJ2-7; D gene ambiguous. V was clipped by 5 bases and J by 3 bases, with 14 bases between them. Germline V gives CDR1 SEHNR, CDR2 FQNEAQ (reference sequence). CDR3 size: 14 residues. The CDR3 DNA reads TGTGCCAGCAGCCCACTCCGTAGGGACTACGAGCAGTACTTC. It yields the protein CASSPLRRDYEQYF.

This clonotype came up many times. This chain uses TRBV6-5 with TRBJ2-4, with TRBD1 matching 7 bases. The CDR3 is 13 amino acids. V lost 4 bases to trimming and J lost 9 bases; unmatched junction nucleotides: 6. The germline CDR1 and CDR2 sequences are MNHEY and SVGAGI. The CDR3 sequence is CASSSTGQVIQYF. CDR3 coding DNA: TGTGCCAGCAGTTCGACAGGGCAGGTCATTCAGTACTTC.

This clonotype was seen a few times. This chain links TRBV14 with TRBJ2-1, with 14 bases aligning to TRBD2. Germline V CDR1 and CDR2: SGHDN, FVKESK. CDR3 size: 20 residues. The V segment lost 3 bases and the J segment 4 bases; nucleotides outside the gene matches: 14. The CDR3 region has the DNA TGTGCCAGCAGCCATCTACCGGGACTAGCGGGGGCAGGGGGTTACAATGAGCAGTTCTTC. This encodes CASSHLPGLAGAGGYNEQFF.

This clonotype was observed a few times. V usage is TRBV7-2 and J usage is TRBJ2-7, with 7 bases that match TRBD1. Germline CDR1 and CDR2: SGHTA and FQGNSA. This CDR3 comprises 13 residues. The V segment lost 1 base and the J segment 6 bases; nucleotides outside the gene matches: 3. The CDR3 region is CASSLEQGREQYF. The CDR3 bases are TGTGCCAGCAGCTTAGAACAGGGGCGCGAGCAGTACTTC. Together with reference TRBV7-2 and TRBJ2-7, the CDR3 gives the full variable domain: GAGVSQSPSNKVTEKGKDVELRCDPISGHTALYWYRQSLGQGLEFLIYFQGNSAPDKSGLPSDRFSAERTGGSVSTLTIQRTQQEDSAVYLCASSLEQGREQYFGPGTRLTVT.

The V call is TRBV6-1, the J call TRBJ2-3; D possibly uses TRBD1 or TRBD2 (5 bases each). The CDR3 is 11 amino acids. Looked up from germline, CDR1 is MNHNS and CDR2 is SASEGT. V lost 11 bases, J lost 6 bases, and 12 bases lay in between. CDR3 DNA: TGTGCCTCACAGTGGGGGGATACGCAGTATTTT. This sequence encodes CASQWGDTQYF.

This clonotype was detected a few times. The chain links TRBV19 to TRBJ2-3, with TRBD1 identical over 7 bases. The ends lost 4 bases at V and 6 bases at J; junction bases unmatched: 10. In germline, CDR1 is LNHDA, CDR2 SQIVND (reference sequence). The CDR3 length is 15 residues. CDR3 DNA sequence: TGTGCCAGTAGTAAACGGGACAGAAGATTGGATACGCAGTATTTT. Amino acids: CASSKRDRRLDTQYF. The variable domain in full, with the rest retrieved from reference TRBV19 and TRBJ2-3, is DGGITQSPKYLFRKEGQNVTLSCEQNLNHDAMYWYRQDPGQGLRLIYYSQIVNDFQKGDIAEGYSVSREKKESFPLTVTSAQKNPTAFYLCASSKRDRRLDTQYFGPGTRLTVL.

This clonotype was detected many times. This chain links TRBV29-1 with TRBJ2-4; TRBD1 matches at 7 bases. Germline CDR1 and CDR2: SQVTM and ANQGSEA. J gave up 2 bases and V 3 bases, and 4 bases lay outside the gene matches. The CDR3 sequence is 14 residues long. CDR3 amino acids: CSVEGTEPKNIQYF. For the CDR3, the DNA is TGCAGCGTTGAGGGGACAGAGCCCAAAAACATTCAGTACTTC.

There are a few counts of this clonotype. The chain has TRBV9 and TRBJ2-5; D possibly corresponds to TRBD2 (6 bases). The CDR3 totals 16 residues. The germline V gene encodes CDR1 SGDLS and CDR2 YYNGEE. Trimming shortened V by 1 base and J by 0 bases, and 13 bases separated the two germline ends. The CDR3 spells CASSVWSGLYQETQYF. CDR3 sequence (DNA): TGTGCCAGCAGCGTATGGAGCGGGCTGTACCAAGAGACCCAGTACTTC.

This clonotype was seen a handful of times. The chain joins TRBV5-8 to TRBJ2-3; TRBD2 is a possible D gene (6 bases). The CDR3 totals 16 residues. The germline CDR1 and CDR2 sequences are SGHTS and YDEGEE. Between the trimmed V and J ends, which lost 0 bases and 2 bases, there was a span of 13 bases. CDR3 bases: TGTGCCAGCAGCTTGGCTCCCGGGACTCACACAGATACGCAGTATTTT. It specifies CASSLAPGTHTDTQYF.